The sequence of this TCR beta chain was determined in a study of tumor-infiltrating lymphocytes in primary liver carcinoma. On this clonotype: An end of the junction differs from the germline gene, which may be a read error.

Joint extraction of RNA and DNA used roughly 20-33 mg of bulk tissue that was unsorted. Five separate regions per tumor were sampled. TCR beta cDNA was made from 450 to 500 ng total RNA with a constant-region primer. Libraries for TCR beta were built through three nested multiplex PCR rounds, which together made up a slightly modified ARM-PCR procedure. Both of the initial two PCR rounds ran for approximately 11 cycles and employed TRBV1-TRBV30 forward primers alongside a C-beta reverse primer. In TCRdb, the multiplex PCR reads were re-called with MiXCR into one record per CDR3 protein. The table has roughly 70,000 distinct CDR3 sequences, about 71% seen once. The CDR3 loop spans 15 amino acids. Germline loops: CDR1 LGHNA, CDR2 YNFKEQ.

The sample consisted of liver tumor tissue from sampling region 4. Indicated subset: tumor region T4, right-lateral pole. The chain employs TRBV4-2 and TRBJ2-7, with D perhaps matching TRBD1 or TRBD2 (7 bases each). The receptor was isolated from a man aged 35 to 55 with primary liver carcinoma and hepatitis B virus infection. The DNA for the CDR3 is TGTGCAAGCAGCCAAGTAGGGCAGGGGGACTACGAGGAGTACTTC. Translation: CASSQVGQGDYEEYF.